Listed below are T cell receptor beta chains from one sample, sequenced in a study of T cell responses to AZD1222 COVID-19 vaccine. Repertoires were generated with immunoSEQ multiplex PCR, while TCRdb's copy carries only in-frame clones and drops some. Counted here are about 140,000 clones, less than 95% occurring once; the ten biggest clones make up around 7.6%. Sequenced here: peripheral blood, sampled 28 days after the second dose of the MenACWY control vaccine. These receptors were collected from an adult who received the MenACWY meningococcal vaccine as a control. The CDR3 runs from the conserved cysteine through the conserved F or W. The D gene is left open where the match is weak. Size values are once, few and many counts, or a class for expanded clones, and some rows have none.

J: TRBJ2-1; size: -; D: TRBD2; V: TRBV27; CDR3: CASSLRLAGGHNEQFF; DNA: TGTGCCAGCAGCCTTAGACTAGCGGGGGGTCACAATGAGCAGTTCTTC
J: TRBJ1-1; size: -; D: -; V: TRBV4-3; CDR3: CASSQKLNTEAFF; DNA: TGCGCCAGCAGCCAGAAACTGAACACTGAAGCTTTCTTT
J: TRBJ2-3; size: once; D: TRBD1; V: TRBV29-1; CDR3: CSVGGDRGDTQYF; DNA: TGCAGCGTTGGGGGAGACAGGGGAGATACGCAGTATTTT
J: TRBJ2-5; size: -; D: -; V: TRBV12-3/TRBV12-4; CDR3: CASRLQETQYF; DNA: TGTGCCAGCAGACTTCAAGAGACCCAGTACTTC
J: TRBJ1-3; size: once; D: TRBD1; V: TRBV9; CDR3: CASSARGQVGNTIYF; DNA: TGTGCCAGCAGCGCTCGAGGACAGGTCGGAAACACCATATATTTT
J: TRBJ2-5; size: -; D: TRBD2; V: TRBV7-2; CDR3: CASTERGGLETQYF; DNA: TGTGCCAGCACGGAGCGGGGGGGCCTGGAGACCCAGTACTTC
J: TRBJ2-7; size: few; D: -; V: TRBV2; CDR3: CASRARFGQYF; DNA: TGTGCCAGCAGGGCCCGATTTGGGCAGTACTTC
J: TRBJ2-3; size: -; D: -; V: TRBV7-6; CDR3: CASSFGQPYTDTQYF; DNA: TGTGCCAGCAGCTTCGGACAACCATACACAGATACGCAGTATTTT
J: TRBJ2-5; size: -; D: -; V: TRBV3-1/TRBV3-2; CDR3: CASSHRGQETQYF; DNA: TGTGCCAGCAGCCATCGGGGTCAAGAGACCCAGTACTTC
J: TRBJ2-5; size: -; D: -; V: TRBV2; CDR3: CASSGMGGAFETQYF; DNA: TGTGCCAGCAGTGGGATGGGGGGCGCTTTTGAGACCCAGTACTTC
J: TRBJ2-7; size: -; D: -; V: TRBV29-1; CDR3: CSVLPGHSPYEQYF; DNA: TGCAGCGTCCTTCCGGGACACTCGCCCTACGAGCAGTACTTC
J: TRBJ1-1; size: -; D: -; V: TRBV3-1/TRBV3-2; CDR3: CASSPELEAFF; DNA: TGTGCCAGCAGCCCAGAACTAGAAGCTTTCTTT
J: TRBJ2-2; size: -; D: TRBD2; V: TRBV4-3; CDR3: CASSQDPASGMFTGELFF; DNA: TGCGCCAGCAGCCAAGATCCGGCTAGCGGGATGTTCACCGGGGAGCTGTTTTTT
J: TRBJ2-1; size: -; D: -; V: TRBV3-1/TRBV3-2; CDR3: CASSHHRLHNEQFF; DNA: TGTGCCAGCAGCCATCACAGACTACACAATGAGCAGTTCTTC
J: TRBJ1-3; size: -; D: TRBD1; V: TRBV7-9; CDR3: CASTGTGVLRRRDGNTIYF; DNA: TGTGCCAGCACCGGGACAGGGGTTCTTCGGAGGAGAGACGGAAACACCATATATTTT
J: TRBJ1-6; size: -; D: -; V: TRBV27; CDR3: CASSLRGPYNSPLHF; DNA: TGTGCCAGCAGTTTAAGAGGCCCCTATAATTCACCCCTCCACTTT
J: TRBJ1-6; size: -; D: TRBD1; V: TRBV6-2/TRBV6-3; CDR3: CASSYSGTDSPLHF; DNA: TGTGCCAGCAGTTACTCGGGGACAGATTCACCCCTCCACTTT
J: TRBJ2-3; size: -; D: TRBD2; V: TRBV3-1/TRBV3-2; CDR3: CASSHPTSGSTDTQYF; DNA: TGTGCCAGCAGCCACCCGACTAGCGGGAGCACAGATACGCAGTATTTT
J: TRBJ2-2; size: -; D: TRBD2; V: TRBV5-1; CDR3: CASRWTSAPSGGELFF; DNA: TGCGCCAGCAGGTGGACTAGCGCCCCGTCAGGCGGGGAGCTGTTTTTT
J: TRBJ2-3; size: -; D: TRBD2; V: TRBV28; CDR3: CASISVVAGEREPQYF; DNA: TGTGCCAGCATCTCGGTGGTAGCGGGAGAGAGAGAGCCCCAGTATTTT
J: TRBJ2-6; size: -; D: -; V: TRBV18; CDR3: CASSPRAQGLTGANVLTF; DNA: TGTGCCAGCTCACCACGAGCACAGGGCCTTACTGGGGCCAACGTCCTGACTTTC
J: TRBJ2-5; size: -; D: TRBD2; V: TRBV19; CDR3: CASSAGTSGWGETQYF; DNA: TGTGCCAGTAGTGCAGGGACTAGCGGATGGGGGGAGACCCAGTACTTC
J: TRBJ1-1; size: -; D: TRBD1; V: TRBV9; CDR3: CASSVEPGGYLNTEAFF; DNA: TGTGCCAGCAGCGTAGAGCCAGGGGGGTATCTGAACACTGAAGCTTTCTTT
J: TRBJ1-2; size: -; D: -; V: TRBV28; CDR3: CASRPPGANYGYTF; DNA: TGTGCCAGCAGACCCCCGGGAGCTAACTATGGCTACACCTTC
J: TRBJ2-1; size: -; D: -; V: TRBV9; CDR3: CASSVGGSGYNEQFF; DNA: TGTGCCAGCAGCGTAGGGGGTAGCGGATACAATGAGCAGTTCTTC
J: TRBJ1-5; size: -; D: -; V: TRBV25-1; CDR3: CASSDVGPNQPQHF; DNA: TGTGCCAGCAGTGACGTAGGGCCGAATCAGCCCCAGCATTTT
J: TRBJ1-6; size: -; D: -; V: TRBV4-1; CDR3: CASSQEGHSYNSPLHF; DNA: TGCGCCAGCAGCCAAGAGGGACATTCCTATAATTCACCCCTCCACTTT
J: TRBJ2-3; size: -; D: -; V: TRBV2; CDR3: CASSELISPTDTQYF; DNA: TGTGCCAGCAGTGAACTTATTTCCCCAACAGATACGCAGTATTTT
J: TRBJ2-5; size: -; D: -; V: TRBV7-8; CDR3: CASSLGRVETQYF; DNA: TGTGCCAGCAGCTTAGGGAGGGTAGAGACCCAGTACTTC
J: TRBJ2-7; size: -; D: TRBD2; V: TRBV18; CDR3: CASSPTTSGRTIYYEQYF; DNA: TGTGCCAGCTCACCCACGACTAGCGGGAGGACGATTTACTACGAGCAGTACTTC
J: TRBJ2-1; size: -; D: TRBD2; V: TRBV14; CDR3: CASSLPGLEAGQFF; DNA: TGTGCCAGCAGCCTTCCGGGACTAGAAGCCGGGCAGTTCTTC
J: TRBJ2-5; size: -; D: -; V: TRBV3-1/TRBV3-2; CDR3: CASSQDPKGTPQYF; DNA: TGTGCCAGCAGCCAAGATCCTAAGGGTACTCCCCAGTACTTC
J: TRBJ2-1; size: few; D: -; V: TRBV19; CDR3: CASSIDWGGIGGYNEQFF; DNA: TGTGCCAGTAGTATTGACTGGGGCGGGATAGGGGGGTACAATGAGCAGTTCTTC
J: TRBJ2-2; size: -; D: -; V: TRBV9; CDR3: CASSAWGNPNTGELFF; DNA: TGTGCCAGCAGCGCCTGGGGCAATCCGAACACCGGGGAGCTGTTTTTT
J: TRBJ1-3; size: -; D: -; V: TRBV19; CDR3: CASRKGRSGNTIYF; DNA: TGTGCCAGCCGGAAGGGACGAAGTGGAAACACCATATATTTT
J: TRBJ2-3; size: -; D: -; V: TRBV13; CDR3: CASSLGPGVGTDTQYF; DNA: TGTGCCAGCAGCTTAGGCCCGGGGGTAGGCACAGATACGCAGTATTTT
J: TRBJ1-4; size: -; D: -; V: TRBV9; CDR3: CASSPAIVGEKLFF; DNA: TGTGCCAGCAGCCCCGCCATAGTGGGCGAAAAACTGTTTTTT
J: TRBJ2-5; size: -; D: -; V: TRBV5-1; CDR3: CASSLASGPQETQYF; DNA: TGCGCCAGCAGCTTGGCTTCGGGGCCCCAAGAGACCCAGTACTTC
J: TRBJ1-2; size: -; D: TRBD1; V: TRBV3-1/TRBV3-2; CDR3: CASSRAGQGGGYTF; DNA: TGTGCCAGCAGCCGGGCTGGGCAGGGGGGTGGCTACACCTTC